The 24 T cell receptor beta chains below come from one sample, sequenced in a study of T cells in tuberculosis. Assay: immunoSEQ multiplex PCR; the TCRdb copy retains only in-frame clones and omits some. The repertoire holds about 34,000 clones, with about nine tenths as singletons. The sample was PBMCs. Source of these receptors: a donor aged 5-35 years with latent tuberculosis or without tuberculosis infection.

The V and J genes are TRBV4-2 and TRBJ2-1; 14 bases are a match to TRBD2. The J segment lost 4 bases and the V segment lost 5 bases, leaving 4 bases of the junction unmatched. The CDR3 consists of 16 residues. Germline V gene data show CDR1 as LGHNA and CDR2 as YNFKEQ. The chain's CDR3 is CASSARTSGRYNEQFF. The CDR3 DNA reads as TGTGCCAGCAGCGCCCGGACTAGCGGGAGGTACAATGAGCAGTTCTTC.

The chain uses TRBV29-1 and TRBJ2-3, with TRBD2 matching over 7 bases. Germline V gene data show CDR1 as SQVTM and CDR2 as ANQGSEA. V lost 6 bases, J lost 1 base, and 1 base stayed unmatched. The CDR3 has 12 residues. DNA of the CDR3: TGCAGCGTGGGGGGGGGCACAGATACGCAGTATTTT. Protein product: CSVGGGTDTQYF.

The genes are TRBV10-3 and TRBJ2-7; 7 bases are a match to TRBD1. The trim removed 8 bases at V and 5 bases at J, leaving 6 bases unmatched. This CDR3 is built from 12 residues. The germline V gene has CDR1 ENHRY and CDR2 SYGVKD. The CDR3 DNA reads TGTGCCATCGGGCCCCAGGGGGACGAGCAGTACTTC. This codes for CAIGPQGDEQYF.

The chain joins TRBV11-2 to TRBJ2-3, with D tentatively TRBD2 (5 bases). V dropped 1 base and J dropped 3 bases, with 5 bases sitting between them. The CDR3 covers 13 residues. CDR1 and CDR2 from the germline V gene are SGHAT and FQNNGV. For the CDR3, the DNA is TGTGCCAGCAGCTTAGCGGGGACAGATACGCAGTATTTT. Translated: CASSLAGTDTQYF.

The CDR3 reads CASSPYRGLTTDTQYF. The CDR3 nucleotides read TGTGCCAGTAGTCCTTACAGGGGCCTAACCACAGATACGCAGTATTTT. The chain employs TRBV19 and TRBJ2-3, with 7 bases lining up with TRBD1. V gave up 5 bases and J gave up 2 bases; unmatched junction bases: 10. Germline V gene sequence: CDR1 LNHDA, CDR2 SQIVND (reference sequence). This CDR3 is built from 16 residues. The variable domain in full, with the rest retrieved from reference TRBV19 and TRBJ2-3, is DGGITQSPKYLFRKEGQNVTLSCEQNLNHDAMYWYRQDPGQGLRLIYYSQIVNDFQKGDIAEGYSVSREKKESFPLTVTSAQKNPTAFYLCASSPYRGLTTDTQYFGPGTRLTVL.

J is TRBJ2-5 and V is TRBV19, with 8 positions matching TRBD1. The CDR3 runs 15 residues. CDR1 LNHDA and CDR2 SQIVND come from the germline V gene (reference sequence). The J segment lost 5 bases and the V segment lost 4 bases, leaving 9 bases of the junction unmatched. CDR3 sequence reads: CASSKTRGLTETQYF. CDR3 DNA sequence: TGTGCCAGTAGTAAGACCAGGGGGCTAACGGAGACCCAGTACTTC. The entire variable domain, with the rest obtained from reference TRBV19 and TRBJ2-5, is as follows: DGGITQSPKYLFRKEGQNVTLSCEQNLNHDAMYWYRQDPGQGLRLIYYSQIVNDFQKGDIAEGYSVSREKKESFPLTVTSAQKNPTAFYLCASSKTRGLTETQYFGPGTRLLVL.

This chain connects TRBV28 to TRBJ1-2; 8 bases match TRBD1. Germline V gives CDR1 MDHEN, CDR2 SYDVKM. This CDR3 region has 18 residues. V was clipped by 1 base and J by 8 bases; unmatched bases: 18. The CDR3 loop reads CASSLFFIEAGQARGYTF. CDR3 nucleotides: TGTGCCAGCAGTTTATTCTTCATTGAGGCGGGACAGGCTCGGGGCTACACCTTC.

In this sample, this clone turned up a few times. The V call is TRBV18, the J call TRBJ2-7; D is undetermined. V shed 6 bases and J shed 6 bases, with 15 bases lying between them. Looked up from germline, CDR1 is KGHSH and CDR2 is LQKENI. This CDR3 contains 13 residues. This CDR3 is CASSSPGVAEQYF. The CDR3 DNA is TGTGCCAGCTCCTCACCCGGAGTTGCCGAGCAGTACTTC.

V gene TRBV7-9 combines with J gene TRBJ1-1; a weak D match, TRBD1 (5 bases). Looked up from germline, CDR1 is SEHNR and CDR2 is FQNEAQ (reference sequence). The V end was cut by 5 bases, the J end by 7 bases, with 8 bases between. The CDR3 spans 11 residues. The CDR3 spells CASSRGNEAFF. CDR3 nucleotides: TGTGCCAGCAGCCGGGGGAATGAAGCTTTCTTT. Together with reference TRBV7-9 and TRBJ1-1, the CDR3 gives the full variable domain: DTGVSQNPRHKITKRGQNVTFRCDPISEHNRLYWYRQTLGQGPEFLTYFQNEAQLEKSRLLSDRFSAERPKGSFSTLEIQRTEQGDSAMYLCASSRGNEAFFGQGTRLTVV.

The chain links TRBV29-1 to TRBJ2-3, with D tentatively TRBD2 (5 bases). In germline, CDR1 is SQVTM, CDR2 ANQGSEA. The CDR3 sequence is 13 residues long. Trimming cost V 4 bases and J 5 bases, with 13 bases left between them. The CDR3 DNA reads TGCAGCGTTGCCCCAGATAGCGTAGATACGCAGTATTTT. It yields the protein CSVAPDSVDTQYF.

The chain couples TRBV7-9 to TRBJ2-2, with 7 positions matching TRBD1. The CDR3 is 13 residues long. The V and J ends lost 5 bases and 5 bases, in that order; junction bases with no gene match: 2. Germline loops: CDR1 SEHNR, CDR2 FQNEAQ (reference sequence). The CDR3 loop is CASSPQGTGELFF. Written as DNA, the CDR3 is TGTGCCAGCAGCCCACAGGGGACCGGGGAGCTGTTTTTT. Combining the CDR3 with reference TRBV7-9 and TRBJ2-2 gives the whole variable domain DTGVSQNPRHKITKRGQNVTFRCDPISEHNRLYWYRQTLGQGPEFLTYFQNEAQLEKSRLLSDRFSAERPKGSFSTLEIQRTEQGDSAMYLCASSPQGTGELFFGEGSRLTVL.

As concerns this clone: The junction departs from germline at one end; a sequencing error may be responsible. This chain uses TRBV6-6 with TRBJ1-2; 7 nucleotides match TRBD1. In germline, CDR1 is MNHNY, CDR2 SVGAGI (reference sequence). This CDR3 comprises 15 residues. CDR3 in DNA: TGTGCCGGCAGTGTCAGGGGGGCCCTTAACTATGGCTACACCTTC. Amino acids: CAGSVRGALNYGYTF.

The chain employs TRBV5-6 and TRBJ2-2; D gene unclear. Trimming took 4 bases from V and 5 from J, leaving 12 bases between them. The CDR3 totals 14 residues. Germline values: CDR1 SGHDT, CDR2 YYEEEE. The CDR3 region has the DNA TGTGCCAGCAGCCTAGACGCGGTTACCGGGGAGCTGTTTTTT. Its protein product is CASSLDAVTGELFF.

The CDR3 nucleotides read TGTGCCACCAGCAGAGTGGGAGGAGTGAATGAGCAGTTCTTC. Its protein product is CATSRVGGVNEQFF. V usage is TRBV15 and J usage is TRBJ2-1, with D possibly matching TRBD2 (6 bases). The germline gives CDR1 LNHNV, CDR2 YYDKDF (reference sequence). The V and J ends lost 1 base and 7 bases respectively, with 11 bases between them. The CDR3 runs 14 residues.

The chain uses TRBV7-2 and TRBJ1-2; a weak D match, TRBD1 (5 bases). Germline V CDR1 and CDR2: SGHTA, FQGNSA. CDR3 length: 14 residues. V dropped 4 bases and J dropped 4 bases, with 13 bases sitting between them. CDR3 sequence: CASSSGTGGYGYTF. The DNA of the CDR3 is TGTGCCAGCAGCTCCGGGACGGGAGGCTATGGCTACACCTTC.

The chain couples TRBV10-3 to TRBJ1-5; D gene ambiguous. The germline V and J ends were trimmed by 2 bases and 1 base, with 6 bases remaining between them. The CDR3 covers 14 residues. Looked up from germline, CDR1 is ENHRY and CDR2 is SYGVKD. CDR3 coding DNA: TGTGCCATCAGTGAGCTCGAGAGCAATCAGCCCCAGCATTTT. Residues: CAISELESNQPQHF.

The chain has TRBV11-2 and TRBJ1-2; the D is unclear. V was pared by 0 bases and J by 5 bases, with 13 bases between. The length of the CDR3 is 15 residues. Germline values: CDR1 SGHAT, CDR2 FQNNGV. The CDR3 DNA reads TGTGCCAGCAGCTTAGATTCAGTCGGGTCTTATGGCTACACCTTC. This encodes CASSLDSVGSYGYTF.

This clone was picked up a small number of times. This sequence joins TRBV7-6 and TRBJ1-6, with D possibly matching TRBD1 (5 bases). Germline V lookup: CDR1 SGHVS, CDR2 FNYEAQ. V lost 1 base and J lost 9, with 13 bases in between. This CDR3 comprises 15 residues. The CDR3 DNA follows: TGTGCCAGCAGCTTAGTACCTTTGGGGGGTTCACCCCTCCACTTT. Translation: CASSLVPLGGSPLHF.

The rearrangement joins TRBV2 to TRBJ2-7; 8 bases are a match to TRBD1. Looked up from germline, CDR1 is SNHLY and CDR2 is FYNNEI. The junction had 9 bases not matched to a gene; V was cut back by 5 bases and J by 3 bases. The CDR3 sequence is 15 residues long. CDR3 in amino acids: CASSSGQARNYEQYF. CDR3 nucleotide sequence: TGTGCCAGCAGTTCGGGACAGGCACGCAACTACGAGCAGTACTTC.

This chain joins TRBV7-7 and TRBJ2-1, with 9 positions matching TRBD1. Germline CDR1 SSHAT, CDR2 FNYEAQ (reference sequence). The V and J ends lost 4 bases and 8 bases, in that order; junction bases with no gene match: 9. CDR3 length: 15 amino acids. Written as DNA, the CDR3 is TGTGCCAGCAGCTCTCACAGGGGGCCCAGCTATGAGCAGTTCTTC. Translation: CASSSHRGPSYEQFF.

The chain links TRBV6-6 to TRBJ2-3; TRBD2 is a possible D gene (5 bases). Germline V CDR1 and CDR2: MNHNY, SVGAGI (reference sequence). This CDR3 comprises 14 residues. Trimming left V 2 bases short and J 6 bases short, with 12 bases between. This CDR3 is CASSYGIASDTQYF. CDR3 nucleotide sequence: TGTGCCAGCAGTTACGGAATAGCGTCGGATACGCAGTATTTT.

The V call is TRBV14, the J call TRBJ2-7; tentative D call: TRBD2 (5 bases). The germline V gene has CDR1 SGHDN and CDR2 FVKESK. V lost 0 bases, J lost 6 bases, and 9 bases lay in between. CDR3 length: 13 residues. CDR3 in amino acids: CASSQERASEQYF. The CDR3 DNA is TGTGCCAGCAGCCAAGAGAGGGCGAGCGAGCAGTACTTC.

The gene calls are TRBV15 and TRBJ2-7, with a weak D call TRBD1 (6 bases). From germline, CDR1 is LNHNV and CDR2 YYDKDF (reference sequence). The ends were cut back, 9 bases at V and 6 bases at J, with 18 bases in the middle. The CDR3 spans 13 residues. CDR3 amino acids: CATSHAGTLEQYF. CDR3 DNA sequence: TGTGCCACGAGCCATGCCGGGACACTCGAGCAGTACTTC. Combining the CDR3 with reference TRBV15 and TRBJ2-7 gives the whole variable domain DAMVIQNPRYQVTQFGKPVTLSCSQTLNHNVMYWYQQKSSQAPKLLFHYYDKDFNNEADTPDNFQSRRPNTSFCFLDIRSPGLGDTAMYLCATSHAGTLEQYFGPGTRLTVT.

The J gene is TRBJ2-7, the V gene TRBV27; maybe TRBD2 (5 bases). V gave up 5 bases and J gave up 7 bases, with 12 bases separating them. This CDR3 region has 12 residues. Germline CDR1 is MNHEY and CDR2 is SMNVEV (reference sequence). CDR3 DNA: TGTGCCAGCAGTCTACGGTCGGGGGAGCAGTACTTC. It codes for CASSLRSGEQYF.